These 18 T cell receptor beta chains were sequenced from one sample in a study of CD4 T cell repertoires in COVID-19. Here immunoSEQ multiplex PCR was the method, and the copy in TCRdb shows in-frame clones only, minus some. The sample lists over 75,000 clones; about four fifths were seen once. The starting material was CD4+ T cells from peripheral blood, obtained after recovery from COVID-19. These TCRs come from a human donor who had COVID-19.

The CDR3 DNA sequence: TGTGCCAGCAGCTCCAGGACAGGGGGCCACAATGAGCAGTTCTTC. Translated: CASSSRTGGHNEQFF. The chain recombines TRBV11-2 with TRBJ2-1, with 11 positions matching TRBD1. Germline V gene lookup returns CDR1 SGHAT and CDR2 FQNNGV. CDR3 length: 15 amino acids. V lost 4 bases, J lost 5 bases, and 4 bases stayed unmatched.

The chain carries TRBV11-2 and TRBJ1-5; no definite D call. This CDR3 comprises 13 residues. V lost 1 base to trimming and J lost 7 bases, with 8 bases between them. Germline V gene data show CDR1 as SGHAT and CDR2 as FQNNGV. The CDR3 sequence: CASSLGLGQPQHF. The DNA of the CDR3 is TGTGCCAGCAGCTTAGGGCTTGGACAGCCCCAGCATTTT.

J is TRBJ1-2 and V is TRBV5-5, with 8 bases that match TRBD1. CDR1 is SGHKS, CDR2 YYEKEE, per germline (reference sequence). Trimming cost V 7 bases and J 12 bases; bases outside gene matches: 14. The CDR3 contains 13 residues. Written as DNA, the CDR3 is TGTGCCAGCGGACCCAATTCCCCAGGGGGCCACACCTTC. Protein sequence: CASGPNSPGGHTF.

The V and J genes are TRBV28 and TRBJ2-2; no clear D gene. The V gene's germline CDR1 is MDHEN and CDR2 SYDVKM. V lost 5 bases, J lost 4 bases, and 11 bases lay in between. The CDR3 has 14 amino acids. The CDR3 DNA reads TGTGCCAGCAGTAGTGGGGTGCTCACCGGGGAGCTGTTTTTT. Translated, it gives CASSSGVLTGELFF.

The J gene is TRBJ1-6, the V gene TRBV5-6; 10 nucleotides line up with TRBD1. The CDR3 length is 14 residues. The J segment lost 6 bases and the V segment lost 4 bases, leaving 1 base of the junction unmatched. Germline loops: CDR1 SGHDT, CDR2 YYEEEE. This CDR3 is CASSRDRGNSPLHF. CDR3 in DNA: TGTGCCAGCAGCCGGGACAGGGGTAATTCACCCCTCCACTTT.

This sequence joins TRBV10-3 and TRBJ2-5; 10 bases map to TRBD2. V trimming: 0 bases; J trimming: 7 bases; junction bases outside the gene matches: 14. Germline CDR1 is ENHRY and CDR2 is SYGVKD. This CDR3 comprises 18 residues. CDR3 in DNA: TGTGCCATCAGTGAGTCGAACGCCAGCGGGGGGGCTAAGGGGACCCAGTACTTC. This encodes CAISESNASGGAKGTQYF.

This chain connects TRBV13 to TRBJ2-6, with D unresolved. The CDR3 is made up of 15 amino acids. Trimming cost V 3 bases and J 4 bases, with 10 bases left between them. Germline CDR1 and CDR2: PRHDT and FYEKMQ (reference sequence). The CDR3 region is CASSFGKTGANVLTF. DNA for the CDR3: TGTGCCAGCAGCTTTGGGAAGACCGGGGCCAACGTCCTGACTTTC. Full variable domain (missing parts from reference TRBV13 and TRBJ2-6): AAGVIQSPRHLIKEKRETATLKCYPIPRHDTVYWYQQGPGQDPQFLISFYEKMQSDKGSIPDRFSAQQFSDYHSELNMSSLELGDSALYFCASSFGKTGANVLTFGAGSRLTVL.

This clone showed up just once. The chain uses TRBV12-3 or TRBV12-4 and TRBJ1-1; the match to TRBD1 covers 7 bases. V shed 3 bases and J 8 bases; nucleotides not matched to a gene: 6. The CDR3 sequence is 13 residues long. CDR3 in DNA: TGTGCCAGCAGTTTCCGACAGGGCAGGGAAGCTTTCTTT. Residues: CASSFRQGREAFF.

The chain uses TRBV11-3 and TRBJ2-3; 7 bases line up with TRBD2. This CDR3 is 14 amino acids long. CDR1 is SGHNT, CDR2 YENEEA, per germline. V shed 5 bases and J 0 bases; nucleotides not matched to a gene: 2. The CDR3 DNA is TGTGCCAGCAGCCCCGGGGGGAGCACAGATACGCAGTATTTT. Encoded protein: CASSPGGSTDTQYF.

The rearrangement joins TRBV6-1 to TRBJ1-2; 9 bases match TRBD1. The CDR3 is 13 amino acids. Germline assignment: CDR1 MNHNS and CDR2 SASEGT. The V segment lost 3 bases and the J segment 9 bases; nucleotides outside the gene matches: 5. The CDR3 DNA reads TGTGCCAGCAGTGACCGGGACAGGGCGAGCTACACCTTC. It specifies CASSDRDRASYTF.

CDR3 coding DNA: TGTGCCAGCAGTTTCCACCCCCGGGAACTGTTTTTT. Translated, it gives CASSFHPRELFF. This chain connects TRBV6-5 to TRBJ1-4; D gene unclear. The length of the CDR3 is 12 residues. Germline CDR1 and CDR2: MNHEY and SVGAGI. V was shortened by 4 bases and J by 12 bases, with 12 bases between the two germline ends.

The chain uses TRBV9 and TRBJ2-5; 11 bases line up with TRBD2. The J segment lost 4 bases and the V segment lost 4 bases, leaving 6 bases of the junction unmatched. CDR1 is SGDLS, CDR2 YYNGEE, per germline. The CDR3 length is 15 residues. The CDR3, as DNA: TGTGCCAGCAGCCTTACTAGCGGGGGTGTAGAGACCCAGTACTTC. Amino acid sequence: CASSLTSGGVETQYF.

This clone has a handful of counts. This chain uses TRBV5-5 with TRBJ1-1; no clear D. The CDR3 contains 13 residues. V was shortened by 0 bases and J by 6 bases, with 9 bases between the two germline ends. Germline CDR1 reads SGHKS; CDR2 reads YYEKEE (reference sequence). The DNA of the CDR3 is TGTGCCAGCAGCTTGGGACCATCGGCTGAAGCTTTCTTT. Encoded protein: CASSLGPSAEAFF.

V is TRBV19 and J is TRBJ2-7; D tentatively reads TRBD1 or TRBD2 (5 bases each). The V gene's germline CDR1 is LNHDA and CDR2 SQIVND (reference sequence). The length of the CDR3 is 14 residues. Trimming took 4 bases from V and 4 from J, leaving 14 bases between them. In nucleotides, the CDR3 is TGTGCCAGTAGTACCCGGGGCCGAGCTTACGAGCAGTACTTC. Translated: CASSTRGRAYEQYF.

The DNA of the CDR3 is TGTGCCAGCAGCCAAGGCAGGGTGTGGACCGGGGAGCTGTTTTTT. This codes for CASSQGRVWTGELFF. The gene calls are TRBV3-1 (or the pseudogene TRBV3-2) and TRBJ2-2, with D maybe TRBD1 (5 bases). Germline assignment: CDR1 LGHDT and CDR2 YNNKEL (reference sequence). The germline V and J ends were trimmed by 1 base and 5 bases, with 11 bases remaining between them. The CDR3 runs 15 residues.

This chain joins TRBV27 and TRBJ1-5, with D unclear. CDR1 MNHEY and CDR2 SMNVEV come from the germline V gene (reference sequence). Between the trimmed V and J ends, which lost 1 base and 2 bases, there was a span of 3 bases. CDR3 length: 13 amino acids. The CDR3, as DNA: TGTGCCAGCAGTTTATTCGGCAATCAGCCCCAGCATTTT. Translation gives CASSLFGNQPQHF.

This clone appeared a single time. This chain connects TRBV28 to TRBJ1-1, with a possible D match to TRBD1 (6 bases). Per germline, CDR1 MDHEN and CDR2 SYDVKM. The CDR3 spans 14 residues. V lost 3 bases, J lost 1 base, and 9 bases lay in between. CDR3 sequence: CASSFPGQNTEAFF. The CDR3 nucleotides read TGTGCCAGCAGTTTCCCGGGACAGAACACTGAAGCTTTCTTT.

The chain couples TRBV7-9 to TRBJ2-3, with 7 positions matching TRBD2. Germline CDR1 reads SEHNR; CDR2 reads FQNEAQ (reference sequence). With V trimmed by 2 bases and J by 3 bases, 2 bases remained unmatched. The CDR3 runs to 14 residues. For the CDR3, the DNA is TGTGCCAGCAGCTTAAACGGGAGGACAGATACGCAGTATTTT. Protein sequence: CASSLNGRTDTQYF. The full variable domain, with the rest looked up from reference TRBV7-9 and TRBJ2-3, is DTGVSQNPRHKITKRGQNVTFRCDPISEHNRLYWYRQTLGQGPEFLTYFQNEAQLEKSRLLSDRFSAERPKGSFSTLEIQRTEQGDSAMYLCASSLNGRTDTQYFGPGTRLTVL.